This entry concerns a single T cell receptor (beta chain). This sample was included in a study of blood T cell repertoires in COVID-19. Study-level information: Some COVID-19 samples were acute and others convalescent; all came from the United States, Italy and Spain. Sources were T cells, B-cell-depleted T cells, or PBMCs; the material itself was cDNA or gDNA.

The V and J ends lost 5 bases and 6 bases, in that order; junction bases with no gene match: 7. Germline CDR1 SGHTA, CDR2 FQGNSA. The CDR3 has 16 amino acids. Authors' processing steps: Researchers report that nucleated cell counts were estimated from reference gene primer amplification. Clones were sequenced by immunoSEQ multiplex PCR, and TCRdb holds only the in-frame ones, with some missing. V and J calls and clone size are as listed in that table; D and trimming were resolved from the DNA. In the table there are roughly 200,000 clones, around nine tenths of which are singletons. This TCR came from a young man with active or convalescent COVID-19. Input material: peripheral blood. The chain is built from TRBV7-2 and TRBJ2-2, with TRBD2 identical over 12 bases. As DNA, the CDR3 is TGTGCCAGCAGCCCGCCGGGACTAGCGGGTGCCGGGGAGCTGTTTTTT. Its protein is CASSPPGLAGAGELFF.